The sequence of this TCR beta chain was determined in a study of post-analysis software for immune sequencing data (dated by TCRdb to the mid-2010s). For the study in its entirety: The recorded disease courses included relapsing-remitting, secondary progressive and progressive-relapsing multiple sclerosis, and some patients had no subtype annotation. The multiple sclerosis patient repertoires were compared with 11 previously published healthy control repertoires from donors aged about 6 to 26 years. A subset of samples was prepared in parallel using single-end sample barcoding, then pooled and co-amplified after Illumina adapter ligation.

To demonstrate the VDJtools post-analysis software, TCR beta repertoires were profiled from the peripheral blood of more than ten young patients with multiple sclerosis. The multiple sclerosis patients were children and adolescents between roughly 6 and 17 years of age. This clonotype appeared once. Its antigen remains unidentified. No much larger clone is present one base from it, and per-base qualities are unavailable. Libraries were constructed by PCR. Sequencing was performed on an Illumina HiSeq 2500. To reduce PCR and sequencing biases, unique molecular identifiers were incorporated into the TCR beta cDNA libraries. About 0.5 million cDNA molecules were obtained for every 1 to 10 million input T cells, so each molecule roughly corresponded to one T cell. The patient libraries were prepared and sequenced with the same protocol used for the earlier healthy control dataset. Within a given batch, samples were prepared together, multiplexed and sequenced on the same HiSeq lane. The authors processed their data as follows. Raw barcoded reads were processed with MIGEC, discarding single-read molecular identifier groups before consensus assembly and CDR3 extraction. Clonotype tables were post-analysed with VDJtools, normalizing diversity by down-sampling all datasets to the smallest sample size. To correct batch-related cross-sample contamination, repertoire overlap clustering matched CDR3 amino acid sequences but not nucleotide sequences. TCRdb ran its own pipeline on the public reads, namely fastp trimming at Q25 and MiXCR clone calling, and kept in-frame beta chains. Rows with one shared CDR3 protein collapse into an entry with the most common genes and DNA. These V and J calls rely on TCRdb rather than the paper's analysis. This sample holds fewer than 900,000 distinct CDR3 sequences; 40% to 55% were observed only once. The ten largest clones capture roughly 4.4% of the sample.

Results and caveats for the whole study, not just this receptor: The control group was slightly older than the multiple sclerosis patient group. Compared with controls, multiple sclerosis patients had significantly lower normalized Chao1 diversity, a finding suggesting substantial peripheral T-cell clonal expansion. Four or five TRBV segments, including TRBV5-6, TRBV5-1 and TRBV20-1, were significantly more frequent in patients than controls. When samples were clustered directly using the F measure, samples prepared in the same batch co-clustered strongly, which prompted a batch-effect correction.

The CDR3, from cysteine to phenylalanine, totals 16 residues. CDR3 DNA only is kept here, 48 bases in frame from base 1. CDR1 and CDR2 were assigned from the germline V gene (reference sequence) as DFQATT and SNEGSKA. Unmatched junction bases come to 9, with V trimmed by 6 bases and J by 4 bases. The chain couples TRBV20-1 to TRBJ2-3, with 14 bases matching TRBD2. The sample comprised blood. The TCR comes from a girl aged 5-17 years with multiple sclerosis. The base sequence is TGCAGTGCCGCGCCGGGACTAGCGGGAGTCCCAGATACGCAGTATTTT. This translates into CSAAPGLAGVPDTQYF.